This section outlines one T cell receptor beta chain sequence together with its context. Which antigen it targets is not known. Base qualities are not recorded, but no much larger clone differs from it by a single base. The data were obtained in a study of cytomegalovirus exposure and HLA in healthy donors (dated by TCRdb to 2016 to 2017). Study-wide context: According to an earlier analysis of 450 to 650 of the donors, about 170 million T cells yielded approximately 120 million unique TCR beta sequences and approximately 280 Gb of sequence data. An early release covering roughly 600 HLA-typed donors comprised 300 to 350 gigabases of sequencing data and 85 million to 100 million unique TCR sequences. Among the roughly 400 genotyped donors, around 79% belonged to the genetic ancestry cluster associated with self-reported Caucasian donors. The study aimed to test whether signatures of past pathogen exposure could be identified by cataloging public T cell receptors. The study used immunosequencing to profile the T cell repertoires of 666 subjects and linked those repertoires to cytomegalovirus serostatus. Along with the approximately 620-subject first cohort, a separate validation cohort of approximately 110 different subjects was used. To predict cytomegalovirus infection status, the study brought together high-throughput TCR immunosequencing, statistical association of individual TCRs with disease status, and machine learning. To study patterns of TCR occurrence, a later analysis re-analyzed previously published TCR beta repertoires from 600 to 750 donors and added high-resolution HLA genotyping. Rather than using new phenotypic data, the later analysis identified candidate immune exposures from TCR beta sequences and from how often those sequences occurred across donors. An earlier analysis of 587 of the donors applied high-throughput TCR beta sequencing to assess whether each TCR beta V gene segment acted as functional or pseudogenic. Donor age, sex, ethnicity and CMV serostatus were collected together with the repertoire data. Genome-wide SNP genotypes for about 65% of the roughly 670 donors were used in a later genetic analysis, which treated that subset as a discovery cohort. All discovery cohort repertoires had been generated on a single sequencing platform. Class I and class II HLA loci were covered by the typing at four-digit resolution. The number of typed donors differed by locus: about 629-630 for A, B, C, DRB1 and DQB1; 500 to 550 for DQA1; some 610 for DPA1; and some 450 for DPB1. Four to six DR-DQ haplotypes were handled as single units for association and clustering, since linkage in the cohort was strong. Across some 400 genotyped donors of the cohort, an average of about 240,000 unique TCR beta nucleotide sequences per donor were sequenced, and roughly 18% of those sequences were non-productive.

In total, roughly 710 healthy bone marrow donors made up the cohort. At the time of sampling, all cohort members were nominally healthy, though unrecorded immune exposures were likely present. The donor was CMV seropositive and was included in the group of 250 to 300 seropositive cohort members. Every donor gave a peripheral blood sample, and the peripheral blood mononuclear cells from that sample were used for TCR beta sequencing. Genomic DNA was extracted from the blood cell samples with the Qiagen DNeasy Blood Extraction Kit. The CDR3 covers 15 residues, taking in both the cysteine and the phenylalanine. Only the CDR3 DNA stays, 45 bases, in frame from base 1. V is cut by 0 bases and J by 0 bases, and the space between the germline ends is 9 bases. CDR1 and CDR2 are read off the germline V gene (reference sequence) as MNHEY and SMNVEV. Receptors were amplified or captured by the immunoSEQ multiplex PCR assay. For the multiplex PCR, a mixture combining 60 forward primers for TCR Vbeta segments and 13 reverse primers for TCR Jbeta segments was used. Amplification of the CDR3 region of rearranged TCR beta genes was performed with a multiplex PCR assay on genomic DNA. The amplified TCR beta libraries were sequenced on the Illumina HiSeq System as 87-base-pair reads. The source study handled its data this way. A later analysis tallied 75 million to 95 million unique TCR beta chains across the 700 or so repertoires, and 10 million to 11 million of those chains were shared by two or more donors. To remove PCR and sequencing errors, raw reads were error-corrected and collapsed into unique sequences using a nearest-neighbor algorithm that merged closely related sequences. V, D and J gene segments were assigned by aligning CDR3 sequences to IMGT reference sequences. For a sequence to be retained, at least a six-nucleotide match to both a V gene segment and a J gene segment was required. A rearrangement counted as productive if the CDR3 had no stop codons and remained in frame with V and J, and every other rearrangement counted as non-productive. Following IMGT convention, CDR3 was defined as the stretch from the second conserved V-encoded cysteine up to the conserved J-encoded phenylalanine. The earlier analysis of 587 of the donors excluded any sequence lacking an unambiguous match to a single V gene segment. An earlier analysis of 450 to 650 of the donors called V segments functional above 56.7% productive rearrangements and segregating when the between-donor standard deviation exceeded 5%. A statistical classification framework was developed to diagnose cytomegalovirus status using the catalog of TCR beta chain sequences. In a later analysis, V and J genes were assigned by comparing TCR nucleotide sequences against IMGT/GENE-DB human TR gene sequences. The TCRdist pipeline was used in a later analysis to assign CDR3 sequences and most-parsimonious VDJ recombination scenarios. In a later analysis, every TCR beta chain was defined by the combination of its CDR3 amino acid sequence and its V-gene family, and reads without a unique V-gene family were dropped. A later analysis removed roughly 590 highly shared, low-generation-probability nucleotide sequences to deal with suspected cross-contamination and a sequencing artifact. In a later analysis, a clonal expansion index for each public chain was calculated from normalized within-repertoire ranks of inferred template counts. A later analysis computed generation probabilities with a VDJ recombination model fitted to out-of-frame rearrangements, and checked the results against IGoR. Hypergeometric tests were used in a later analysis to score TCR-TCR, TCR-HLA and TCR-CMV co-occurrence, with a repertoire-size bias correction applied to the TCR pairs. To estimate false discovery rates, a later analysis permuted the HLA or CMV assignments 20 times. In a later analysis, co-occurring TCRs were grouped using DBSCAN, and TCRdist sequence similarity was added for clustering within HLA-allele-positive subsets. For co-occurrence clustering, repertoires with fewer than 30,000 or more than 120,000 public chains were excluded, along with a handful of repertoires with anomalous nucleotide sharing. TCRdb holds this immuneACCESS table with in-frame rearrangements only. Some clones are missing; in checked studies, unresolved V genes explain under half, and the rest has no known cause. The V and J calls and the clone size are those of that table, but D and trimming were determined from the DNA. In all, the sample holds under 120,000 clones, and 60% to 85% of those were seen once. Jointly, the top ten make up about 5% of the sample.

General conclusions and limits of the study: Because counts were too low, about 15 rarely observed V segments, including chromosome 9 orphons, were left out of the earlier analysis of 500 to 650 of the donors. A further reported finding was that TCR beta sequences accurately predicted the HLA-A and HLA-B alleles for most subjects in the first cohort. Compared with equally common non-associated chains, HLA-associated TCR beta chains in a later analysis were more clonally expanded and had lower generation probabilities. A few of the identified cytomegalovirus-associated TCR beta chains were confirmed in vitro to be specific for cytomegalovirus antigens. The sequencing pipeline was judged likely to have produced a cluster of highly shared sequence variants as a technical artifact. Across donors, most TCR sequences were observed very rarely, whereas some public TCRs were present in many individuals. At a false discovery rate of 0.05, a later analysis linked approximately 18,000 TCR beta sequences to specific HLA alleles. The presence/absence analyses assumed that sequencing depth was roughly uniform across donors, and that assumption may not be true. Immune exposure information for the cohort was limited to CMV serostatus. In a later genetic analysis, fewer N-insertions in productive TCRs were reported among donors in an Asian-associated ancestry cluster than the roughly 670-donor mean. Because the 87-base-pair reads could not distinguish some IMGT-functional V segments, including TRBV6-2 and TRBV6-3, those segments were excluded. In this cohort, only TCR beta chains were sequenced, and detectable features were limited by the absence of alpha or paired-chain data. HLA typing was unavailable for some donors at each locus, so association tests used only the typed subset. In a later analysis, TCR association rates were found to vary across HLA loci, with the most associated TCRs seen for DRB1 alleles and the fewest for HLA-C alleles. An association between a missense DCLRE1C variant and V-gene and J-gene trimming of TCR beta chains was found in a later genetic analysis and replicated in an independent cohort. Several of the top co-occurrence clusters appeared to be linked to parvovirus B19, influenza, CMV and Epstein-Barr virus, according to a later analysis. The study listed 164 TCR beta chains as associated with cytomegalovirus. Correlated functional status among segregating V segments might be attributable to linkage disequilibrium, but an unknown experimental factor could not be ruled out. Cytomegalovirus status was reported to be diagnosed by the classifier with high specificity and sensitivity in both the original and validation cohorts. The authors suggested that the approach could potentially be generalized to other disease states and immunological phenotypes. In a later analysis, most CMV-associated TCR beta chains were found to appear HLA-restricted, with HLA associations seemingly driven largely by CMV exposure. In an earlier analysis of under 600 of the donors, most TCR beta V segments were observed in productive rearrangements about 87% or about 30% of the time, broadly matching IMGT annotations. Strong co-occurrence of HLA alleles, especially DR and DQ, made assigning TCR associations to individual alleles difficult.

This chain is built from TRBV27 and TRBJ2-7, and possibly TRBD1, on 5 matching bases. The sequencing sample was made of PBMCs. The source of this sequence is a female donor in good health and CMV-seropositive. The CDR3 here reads CASSLSYQGSYEQYF. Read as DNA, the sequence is TGTGCCAGCAGTTTATCATACCAGGGCTCCTACGAGCAGTACTTC.